The 10 T cell receptor beta chains in this list originate from one sample, sequenced in a study of blood T cell repertoires in COVID-19. Data came from immunoSEQ multiplex PCR; TCRdb stores just in-frame clones and leaves some out. The sample lists about 35,000 clones; about 80% were seen once. Sequencing was performed on peripheral blood. These receptors were taken from a man aged 50 to 60 with acute or convalescent COVID-19.

The chain employs TRBV5-4 and TRBJ2-7; 7 bases fit TRBD1. The CDR3 extends over 14 amino acids. Germline V CDR1 and CDR2: SGHNT, YYREEE (reference sequence). V trimming: 4 bases; J trimming: 3 bases; junction bases outside the gene matches: 7. The CDR3: CASSPDRRRYEQYF. As DNA, the CDR3 is TGTGCCAGCAGCCCGGACAGGCGTCGCTACGAGCAGTACTTC.

The gene calls are TRBV6-5 and TRBJ1-5, with D tentatively TRBD1 (6 bases). CDR3 length: 13 amino acids. Germline CDR1 and CDR2: MNHEY and SVGAGI. Trimming pared 6 bases from V and 5 bases from J, leaving 11 bases between. The CDR3 here is CASSPGDDQPQHF. In nucleotides, the CDR3 is TGTGCCAGCAGCCCAGGGGACGATCAGCCCCAGCATTTT.

The gene calls are TRBV9 and TRBJ2-1, with a weak D call TRBD1 (6 bases). Trimming shortened V by 4 bases and J by 8 bases, and 22 bases separated the two germline ends. The CDR3 covers 16 residues. Germline assignment: CDR1 SGDLS and CDR2 YYNGEE. CDR3 nucleotide sequence: TGTGCCAGCAGCCCCGATGCAGGACAGTTTGGGGATGAGCAGTTCTTC. Encoded protein: CASSPDAGQFGDEQFF.

The chain carries TRBV6-5 and TRBJ1-1; TRBD1 matches 8 bases. The CDR3 spans 14 residues. The trim removed 5 bases at V and 5 bases at J, leaving 7 bases unmatched. CDR1 and CDR2 (germline): MNHEY, SVGAGI. This chain's CDR3 is CASSPGGEDTEAFF. The CDR3 nucleotides read TGTGCCAGCAGTCCAGGGGGCGAGGATACTGAAGCTTTCTTT.

The rearrangement uses TRBV7-6 and TRBJ2-1; 9 nucleotides align to TRBD2. The CDR3 has 15 amino acids. The germline CDR1 and CDR2 sequences are SGHVS and FNYEAQ. V lost 4 bases and J lost 6; bases outside the gene matches: 7. The CDR3, as DNA: TGTGCCAGCAGCTCTAGCGGGACACCCGTCAATGAGCAGTTCTTC. As protein: CASSSSGTPVNEQFF.

This chain connects TRBV7-6 to TRBJ2-1, with 7 bases fitting TRBD1. Germline CDR1 SGHVS, CDR2 FNYEAQ. V shed 5 bases and J 10 bases; nucleotides not matched to a gene: 14. This CDR3 spans 15 amino acids. The CDR3 reads CASSHPGQRTPEQFF. CDR3 sequence (DNA): TGTGCCAGCAGCCACCCGGGACAGAGGACCCCGGAGCAGTTCTTC.

The chain employs TRBV7-8 and TRBJ2-1; the match to TRBD2 covers 8 bases. Germline-derived CDR1 and CDR2 are SGHVS and FQNEAQ. The CDR3 is 16 amino acids. V lost 1 base, J lost 4 bases, and 6 bases stayed unmatched. The DNA for the CDR3 is TGTGCCAGCAGCTTAGTAACTAGCGGAGATTACAATGAGCAGTTCTTC. Its protein product is CASSLVTSGDYNEQFF.

V is TRBV27 and J is TRBJ1-5; D not certain. The CDR3 is 15 residues long. Trimming took 6 bases from V and 4 from J, leaving 16 bases between them. Germline V gene data show CDR1 as MNHEY and CDR2 as SMNVEV (reference sequence). CDR3 residues: CASSQDGEINQPQHF. The CDR3 DNA reads as TGTGCCAGCAGCCAGGACGGGGAGATTAATCAGCCCCAGCATTTT.

The rearrangement uses TRBV10-2 and TRBJ1-3, with D possibly TRBD1 on 5 matching bases. This CDR3 has 16 amino acids. CDR1 and CDR2 (germline): WSHSY, SAAADI. V was trimmed by 2 bases and J by 2 bases, leaving 13 bases between them. The CDR3 reads CASSETQGLAGNTIYF. The CDR3 region has the DNA TGCGCCAGCAGTGAGACCCAGGGACTTGCTGGAAACACCATATATTTT.

This clone came up once. The chain has TRBV7-2 and TRBJ2-7; perhaps TRBD1 as D (6 bases). Germline V gene data show CDR1 as SGHTA and CDR2 as FQGNSA. Trimming took off 5 bases at V and 3 bases at J, with 17 bases between the two ends. This CDR3 spans 15 amino acids. DNA of the CDR3: TGTGCCAGCAGCGGCACCGGGACATGGATCTACGAGCAGTACTTC. This gives the protein CASSGTGTWIYEQYF.